These 22 T cell receptor beta chains came from one sample sequenced in a study of CD8+ T cells in alopecia areata. Isolated RNA was reverse transcribed into cDNA used as the sequencing template. Profiling relied on immunoSEQ multiplex PCR, and the TCRdb table lists in-frame clones only, not all of them. In the table there are about 210,000 clones, about 64% of which are singletons. Treatment described: oral pan-JAK inhibitor, 5-10 mg twice daily. The specimen was CD4+ T cells sorted from blood, collected at week 4, from a patient treated with tofacitinib. The receptors stem from a human donor with alopecia areata.

J is TRBJ1-5 and V is TRBV29-1; possibly TRBD1 for D (6 bases). CDR1 and CDR2 (germline): SQVTM, ANQGSEA. The length of the CDR3 is 13 residues. Trimming removed 2 bases from V and 7 bases from J, with 12 bases in between. The CDR3 loop is CSVENRDGQPQHF. The CDR3 DNA reads TGCAGCGTTGAAAACAGGGATGGGCAGCCCCAGCATTTT.

In its sample, this clone was seen a few times. The J gene is TRBJ1-1, the V gene TRBV14, with 9 bases that match TRBD1. This CDR3 comprises 18 residues. Germline V gene lookup returns CDR1 SGHDN and CDR2 FVKESK. The V segment lost 3 bases and the J segment 3 bases; nucleotides outside the gene matches: 14. CDR3 region: CASSQGTGRRIWDTEAFF. CDR3 DNA: TGTGCCAGCAGCCAGGGGACAGGGCGGCGAATTTGGGACACTGAAGCTTTCTTT. Looking up the rest from reference TRBV14 and TRBJ1-1 gives the full variable domain: EAGVTQFPSHSVIEKGQTVTLRCDPISGHDNLYWYRRVMGKEIKFLLHFVKESKQDESGMPNNRFLAERTGGTYSTLKVQPAELEDSGVYFCASSQGTGRRIWDTEAFFGQGTRLTVV.

In this sample, this clone turned up a few times. The chain couples TRBV7-2 to TRBJ2-1; D possibly corresponds to TRBD1 (5 bases). The germline V gene encodes CDR1 SGHTA and CDR2 FQGNSA. The CDR3 consists of 16 residues. V was shortened by 4 bases and J by 4 bases, with 17 bases between the two germline ends. The CDR3 nucleotides read TGTGCCAGCAGCTCCACAGGTACCCGCGGTTACAATGAGCAGTTCTTC. This codes for CASSSTGTRGYNEQFF. Filled out from reference TRBV7-2 and TRBJ2-1, the complete variable domain reads GAGVSQSPSNKVTEKGKDVELRCDPISGHTALYWYRQSLGQGLEFLIYFQGNSAPDKSGLPSDRFSAERTGGSVSTLTIQRTQQEDSAVYLCASSSTGTRGYNEQFFGPGTRLTVL.

There are a few counts of this clone. This chain links TRBV19 with TRBJ1-6, with unresolved D. The CDR3 has 13 residues. Trimming cost V 10 bases and J 8 bases, with 15 bases left between them. Per germline, CDR1 LNHDA and CDR2 SQIVND (reference sequence). CDR3: CATKRREDSPLHF. Written as DNA, the CDR3 is TGTGCCACCAAAAGGCGGGAAGATTCACCCCTCCACTTT.

In this sample, this clone turned up a few times. V is TRBV29-1 and J is TRBJ1-1; no definite D call. Per the germline V gene, CDR1 is SQVTM and CDR2 is ANQGSEA. CDR3 length equals 13 residues. V was shortened by 7 bases and J by 4 bases, with 16 bases between the two germline ends. The CDR3 nucleotides are TGCAGCGCTGAGGCACAAGATGGCACTGAAGCTTTCTTT. Its protein product is CSAEAQDGTEAFF.

The chain recombines TRBV7-2 with TRBJ2-1, with D perhaps TRBD1 or TRBD2 (5 bases each). V was clipped by 1 base and J by 0 bases, with 13 bases between them. The CDR3 totals 17 residues. Germline V gene sequence: CDR1 SGHTA, CDR2 FQGNSA. In nucleotides, the CDR3 is TGTGCCAGCAGCTTAGAGGTCGCAGGGAGCTCCTACAATGAGCAGTTCTTC. Translating gives CASSLEVAGSSYNEQFF.

The rearrangement links TRBV14 to TRBJ2-2; D gene ambiguous. This CDR3 region has 13 residues. Per germline, CDR1 SGHDN and CDR2 FVKESK. V lost 1 base, J lost 2 bases, and 2 bases lay in between. The CDR3 DNA reads as TGTGCCAGCAGCCAAGTCAACACCGGGGAGCTGTTTTTT. The encoded protein is CASSQVNTGELFF.

This chain joins TRBV29-1 and TRBJ1-2, with 7 bases that match TRBD1. In germline, CDR1 is SQVTM, CDR2 ANQGSEA. Germline trimming cut 6 bases from V and 4 bases from J; bases unmatched to any gene: 11. The length of the CDR3 is 14 residues. CDR3 DNA sequence: TGCAGCGTAGAAAGCAGGGGGATCCCCTATGGCTACACCTTC. This sequence encodes CSVESRGIPYGYTF.

The chain carries TRBV7-9 and TRBJ1-6; 7 bases line up with TRBD1. Losses at the gene ends were 0 bases for V and 3 bases for J; bases not matched to a gene: 2. The CDR3 contains 16 residues. Germline V gives CDR1 SEHNR, CDR2 FQNEAQ (reference sequence). The CDR3 sequence: CASSLARDSYNSPLHF. CDR3 sequence (DNA): TGTGCCAGCAGCTTAGCGCGGGACAGCTATAATTCACCCCTCCACTTT.

The count of this clone is one. At one of its ends the junction is not consistent with the germline gene, which may arise from a read error. The chain links TRBV2 to TRBJ2-1; D unclear. Germline lookup yields CDR1 SNHLY and CDR2 FYNNEI. The CDR3 covers 10 residues. Here the CDR3 DNA reads TGTGCCAGCAGCGACCCCGGGTGGCTCTTC. As protein: CASSDPGWLF.

The V and J genes are TRBV4-2 and TRBJ2-5; D uncertain. Trimming stripped 2 bases from V and 4 bases from J, with 8 bases between. The V gene's germline CDR1 is LGHNA and CDR2 YNFKEQ. CDR3 length equals 13 residues. DNA of the CDR3: TGTGCCAGCAGCCAAAGCTACTCAGAGACCCAGTACTTC. It specifies CASSQSYSETQYF.

The chain uses TRBV30 and TRBJ1-1; tentatively, D is TRBD1 (5 bases). The CDR3 has 14 residues. V dropped 3 bases and J dropped 3 bases, with 14 bases sitting between them. Germline V gives CDR1 GTSNPN, CDR2 SVGIG (reference sequence). The CDR3 protein is CAWSKGSMDTEAFF. In nucleotides, the CDR3 is TGTGCCTGGAGCAAGGGGAGCATGGACACTGAAGCTTTCTTT.

The chain has TRBV2 and TRBJ2-1; no reliable D call. The CDR3 consists of 12 residues. CDR1 and CDR2 (germline): SNHLY, FYNNEI. The germline V and J ends were trimmed by 4 bases and 4 bases, with 5 bases remaining between them. The CDR3 sequence: CASSGQYNEQFF. The CDR3 DNA reads as TGTGCCAGCAGTGGACAATACAATGAGCAGTTCTTC.

This chain links TRBV10-2 with TRBJ1-2; D may be TRBD1 (5 bases). In germline, CDR1 is WSHSY, CDR2 SAAADI. The V gene lost 7 bases and the J gene lost 4 bases, with 10 bases spanning the gap. The CDR3 spans 12 residues. The CDR3 protein is CASMTDSYGYTF. The CDR3 DNA follows: TGCGCCAGCATGACAGATAGCTATGGCTACACCTTC.

This clone occurred a few times. V and J are TRBV4-3 and TRBJ1-6; 8 positions agree with TRBD1. The CDR3 is made up of 16 amino acids. Germline loops: CDR1 LGHNA, CDR2 YSLEER. V shed 0 bases and J 12 bases; nucleotides not matched to a gene: 10. CDR3 loop: CASSQEGPGGGGPLHF. For the CDR3, the DNA is TGCGCCAGCAGCCAAGAGGGCCCAGGGGGCGGGGGACCCCTCCACTTT.

This clone was detected only once. The V and J genes are TRBV5-1 and TRBJ2-3; TRBD1 aligns across 7 bases. Germline V lookup: CDR1 SGHRS, CDR2 YFSETQ. With 7 bases clipped from V and 3 bases from J, the junction kept 8 bases outside the gene matches. The CDR3 consists of 14 residues. For the CDR3, the DNA is TGCGCCAGCTCTGAGGGGGCCGGGACAGATACGCAGTATTTT. Protein product: CASSEGAGTDTQYF.

This clone has only a few counts. V usage is TRBV7-9 and J usage is TRBJ2-3, with D uncertain. The CDR3 length is 11 residues. Germline V gene lookup returns CDR1 SEHNR and CDR2 FQNEAQ (reference sequence). Trimming left V 7 bases short and J 5 bases short, with 7 bases between. In DNA form, the CDR3 reads TGTGCCAGCACCCCCATAGATACGCAGTATTTT. It encodes CASTPIDTQYF.

The chain couples TRBV29-1 to TRBJ1-1; maybe TRBD1 (5 bases). This CDR3 has 14 residues. Germline V gene sequence: CDR1 SQVTM, CDR2 ANQGSEA. The germline V and J ends were trimmed by 5 bases and 4 bases, with 17 bases remaining between them. The CDR3 DNA sequence: TGCAGCGTTAATCGGGCAGGGCCGGCCACTGAAGCTTTCTTT. Amino acids: CSVNRAGPATEAFF. The whole variable domain, remainder taken from reference TRBV29-1 and TRBJ1-1, is SAVISQKPSRDICQRGTSLTIQCQVDSQVTMMFWYRQQPGQSLTLIATANQGSEATYESGFVIDKFPISRPNLTFSTLTVSNMSPEDSSIYLCSVNRAGPATEAFFGQGTRLTVV.

This clone was counted only a few times. The V gene is TRBV6-1, the J gene TRBJ1-2; 8 bases match TRBD1. Germline CDR1 reads MNHNS; CDR2 reads SASEGT. There are 14 residues in the CDR3. After removal of 6 bases from V and 4 bases from J, the junction contained 7 bases not matched to a gene. CDR3 region: CASRETGEVYGYTF. CDR3 DNA: TGTGCCAGCAGAGAGACAGGGGAGGTCTATGGCTACACCTTC.

The J gene is TRBJ2-2, the V gene TRBV5-1; TRBD2 is a possible D gene (6 bases). CDR3 size: 16 residues. V was pared by 0 bases and J by 0 bases, with 9 bases between. Germline loops: CDR1 SGHRS, CDR2 YFSETQ. In DNA form, the CDR3 reads TGCGCCAGCAGCTTGGGTTCGGGGGCGAACACCGGGGAGCTGTTTTTT. It encodes CASSLGSGANTGELFF.

The rearrangement uses TRBV9 and TRBJ2-2, with D perhaps matching TRBD1 (6 bases). Germline loops: CDR1 SGDLS, CDR2 YYNGEE. The CDR3 is 16 residues long. The V end was cut by 4 bases, the J end by 0 bases, with 13 bases between. The CDR3 here is CASSLRTATNTGELFF. The DNA for the CDR3 is TGTGCCAGCAGCCTCCGGACAGCCACGAACACCGGGGAGCTGTTTTTT.

This chain uses TRBV30 with TRBJ1-2; perhaps TRBD1 as D (5 bases). CDR3 length: 11 residues. Trimming stripped 2 bases from V and 10 bases from J, with 11 bases between. Germline loops: CDR1 GTSNPN, CDR2 SVGIG (reference sequence). The CDR3 protein is CAWSRGMTYTF. CDR3 coding DNA: TGTGCCTGGAGTAGGGGCATGACCTACACCTTC.